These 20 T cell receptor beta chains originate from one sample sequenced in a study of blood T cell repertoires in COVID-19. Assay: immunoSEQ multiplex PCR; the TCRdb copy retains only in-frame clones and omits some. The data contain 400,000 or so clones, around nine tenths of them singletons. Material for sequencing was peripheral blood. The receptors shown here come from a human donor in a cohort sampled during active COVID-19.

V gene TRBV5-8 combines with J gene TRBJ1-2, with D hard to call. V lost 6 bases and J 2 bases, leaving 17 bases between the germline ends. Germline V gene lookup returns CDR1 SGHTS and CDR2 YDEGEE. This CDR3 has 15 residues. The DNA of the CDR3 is TGTGCCAGCACCGTATACAGCTACCGAAACTATGGCTACACCTTC. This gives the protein CASTVYSYRNYGYTF.

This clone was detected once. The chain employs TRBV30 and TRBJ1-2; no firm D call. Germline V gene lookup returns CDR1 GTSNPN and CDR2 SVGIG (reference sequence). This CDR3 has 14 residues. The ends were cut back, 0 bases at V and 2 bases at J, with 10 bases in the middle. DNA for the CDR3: TGTGCCTGGAGTGTAGGACTGGGAAACTATGGCTACACCTTC. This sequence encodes CAWSVGLGNYGYTF. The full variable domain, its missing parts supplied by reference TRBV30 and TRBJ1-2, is SQTIHQWPATLVQPVGSPLSLECTVEGTSNPNLYWYRQAAGRGLQLLFYSVGIGQISSEVPQNLSASRPQDRQFILSSKKLLLSDSGFYLCAWSVGLGNYGYTFGSGTRLTVV.

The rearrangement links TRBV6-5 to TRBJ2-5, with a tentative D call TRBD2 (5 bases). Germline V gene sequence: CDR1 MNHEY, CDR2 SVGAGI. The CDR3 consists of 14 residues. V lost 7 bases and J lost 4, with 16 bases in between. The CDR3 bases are TGTGCCAGCACGAGCGGTACAGAGGGAGAGACCCAGTACTTC. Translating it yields CASTSGTEGETQYF.

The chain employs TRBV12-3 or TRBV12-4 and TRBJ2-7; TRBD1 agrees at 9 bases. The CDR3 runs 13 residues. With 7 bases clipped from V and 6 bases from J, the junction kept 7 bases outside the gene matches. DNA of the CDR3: TGTGCCAGCACCACCGACAGGGGGGGCGAGCAGTACTTC. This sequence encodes CASTTDRGGEQYF.

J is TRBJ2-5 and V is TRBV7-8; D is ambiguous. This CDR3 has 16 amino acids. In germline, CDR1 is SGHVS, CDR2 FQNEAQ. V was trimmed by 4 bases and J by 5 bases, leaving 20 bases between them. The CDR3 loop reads CASSSPDLGARETQYF. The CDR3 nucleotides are TGTGCCAGCAGCTCCCCAGACCTAGGAGCGCGGGAGACCCAGTACTTC.

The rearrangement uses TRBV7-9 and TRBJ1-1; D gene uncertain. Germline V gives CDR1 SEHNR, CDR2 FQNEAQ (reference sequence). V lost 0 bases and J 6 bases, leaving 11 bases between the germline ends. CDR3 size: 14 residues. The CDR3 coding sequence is TGTGCCAGCAGCTTAGCGAGGGAGCAGTCTGAAGCTTTCTTT. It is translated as CASSLAREQSEAFF.

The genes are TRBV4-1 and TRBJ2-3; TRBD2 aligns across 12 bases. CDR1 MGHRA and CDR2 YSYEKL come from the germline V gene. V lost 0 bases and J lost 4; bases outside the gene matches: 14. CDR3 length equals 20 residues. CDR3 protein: CASSQEGRLAGGPGPDTQYF. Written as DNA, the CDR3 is TGCGCCAGCAGCCAAGAAGGGCGGCTAGCGGGGGGGCCGGGGCCAGATACGCAGTATTTT.

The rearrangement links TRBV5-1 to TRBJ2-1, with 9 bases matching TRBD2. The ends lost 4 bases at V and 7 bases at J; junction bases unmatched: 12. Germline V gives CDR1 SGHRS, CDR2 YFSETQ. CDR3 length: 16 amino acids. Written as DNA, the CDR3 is TGCGCCAGCAGCCAAAGGGTGGGTCTAGCGGGGAATGAGCAGTTCTTC. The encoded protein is CASSQRVGLAGNEQFF. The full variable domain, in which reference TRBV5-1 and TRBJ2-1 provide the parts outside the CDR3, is KAGVTQTPRYLIKTRGQQVTLSCSPISGHRSVSWYQQTPGQGLQFLFEYFSETQRNKGNFPGRFSGRQFSNSRSEMNVSTLELGDSALYLCASSQRVGLAGNEQFFGPGTRLTVL.

The chain's CDR3 is CASSQGLADSNEQFF. CDR3 bases: TGTGCCAGCAGTCAGGGACTAGCGGATTCGAATGAGCAGTTCTTC. The V gene is TRBV2, the J gene TRBJ2-1; TRBD2 agrees at 11 bases. V shed 5 bases, J shed 7 bases, and the junction held 7 bases outside the gene matches. The CDR3 sequence is 15 residues long. Germline-derived CDR1 and CDR2 are SNHLY and FYNNEI.

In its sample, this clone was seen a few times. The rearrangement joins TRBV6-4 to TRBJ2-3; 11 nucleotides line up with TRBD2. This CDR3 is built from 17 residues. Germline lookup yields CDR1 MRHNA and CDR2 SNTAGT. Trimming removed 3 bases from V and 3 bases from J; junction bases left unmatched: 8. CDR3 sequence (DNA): TGTGCCAGCAGTGAGGTAGCGGGAGGGGGCCCTACAGATACGCAGTATTTT. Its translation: CASSEVAGGGPTDTQYF.

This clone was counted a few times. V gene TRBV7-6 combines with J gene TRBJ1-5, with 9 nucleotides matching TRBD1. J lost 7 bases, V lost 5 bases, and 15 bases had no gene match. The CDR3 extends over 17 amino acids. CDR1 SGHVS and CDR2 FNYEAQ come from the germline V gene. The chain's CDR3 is CASSEEADRGYGQPQHF. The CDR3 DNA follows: TGTGCCAGCAGCGAAGAGGCGGACAGGGGATATGGCCAGCCCCAGCATTTT.

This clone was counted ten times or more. In DNA form, the CDR3 reads TGTGCCAGCAGTCAAACCGGGACAGATAACTATGGCTACACCTTC. Translated, it gives CASSQTGTDNYGYTF. This sequence joins TRBV2 and TRBJ1-2; 7 bases match TRBD1. V was clipped by 5 bases and J by 1 base; unmatched bases: 7. The germline V gene has CDR1 SNHLY and CDR2 FYNNEI. This CDR3 is 15 amino acids long. Complete variable domain (other parts from reference TRBV2 and TRBJ1-2): EPEVTQTPSHQVTQMGQEVILRCVPISNHLYFYWYRQILGQKVEFLVSFYNNEISEKSEIFDDQFSVERPDGSNFTLKIRSTKLEDSAMYFCASSQTGTDNYGYTFGSGTRLTVV.

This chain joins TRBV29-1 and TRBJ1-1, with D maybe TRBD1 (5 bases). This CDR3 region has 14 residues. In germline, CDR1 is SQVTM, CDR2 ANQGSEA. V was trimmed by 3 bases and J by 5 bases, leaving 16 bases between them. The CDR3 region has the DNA TGCAGCGTTGAGCCGGCGGAGGGGCGGACTGAAGCTTTCTTT. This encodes CSVEPAEGRTEAFF.

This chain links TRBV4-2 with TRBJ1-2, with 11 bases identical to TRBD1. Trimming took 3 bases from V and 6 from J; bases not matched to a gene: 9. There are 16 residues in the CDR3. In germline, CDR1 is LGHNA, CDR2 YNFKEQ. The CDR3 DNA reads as TGTGCCAGCAGCCAGGATTGGACAGGGGGCTTAAATGGCTACACCTTC. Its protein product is CASSQDWTGGLNGYTF.

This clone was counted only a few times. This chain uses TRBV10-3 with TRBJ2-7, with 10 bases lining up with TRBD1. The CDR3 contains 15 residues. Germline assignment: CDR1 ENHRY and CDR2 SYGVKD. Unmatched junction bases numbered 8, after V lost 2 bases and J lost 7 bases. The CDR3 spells CAISERDRGSWEQYF. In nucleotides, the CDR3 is TGTGCCATCAGTGAGAGGGACAGGGGCTCATGGGAGCAGTACTTC.

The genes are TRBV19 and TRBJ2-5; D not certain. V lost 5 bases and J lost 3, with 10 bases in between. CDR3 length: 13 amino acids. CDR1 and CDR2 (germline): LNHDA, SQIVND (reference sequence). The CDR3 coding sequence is TGTGCCAGTAGTGAAAACAGAGAAGAGACCCAGTACTTC. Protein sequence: CASSENREETQYF.

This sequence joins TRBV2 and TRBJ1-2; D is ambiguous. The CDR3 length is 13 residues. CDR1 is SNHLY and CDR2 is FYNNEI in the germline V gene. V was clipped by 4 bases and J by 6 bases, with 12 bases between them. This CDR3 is CASSGGERDGYTF. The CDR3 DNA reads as TGTGCCAGCAGTGGTGGGGAGCGGGATGGCTACACCTTC.

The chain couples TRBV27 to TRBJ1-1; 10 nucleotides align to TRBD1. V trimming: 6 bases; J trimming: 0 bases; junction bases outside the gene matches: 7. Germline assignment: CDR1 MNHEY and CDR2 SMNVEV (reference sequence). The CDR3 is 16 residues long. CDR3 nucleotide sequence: TGTGCCAGCAGCCGAACCGACAGGGGGCTGAACACTGAAGCTTTCTTT. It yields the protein CASSRTDRGLNTEAFF.

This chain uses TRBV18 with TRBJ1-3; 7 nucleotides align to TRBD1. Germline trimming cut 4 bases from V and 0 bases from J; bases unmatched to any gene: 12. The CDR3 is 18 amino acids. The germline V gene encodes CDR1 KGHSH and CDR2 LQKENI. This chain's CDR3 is CASSQAWRRDSSGNTIYF. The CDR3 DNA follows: TGTGCCAGCTCACAGGCGTGGAGGCGGGACAGCTCTGGAAACACCATATATTTT.

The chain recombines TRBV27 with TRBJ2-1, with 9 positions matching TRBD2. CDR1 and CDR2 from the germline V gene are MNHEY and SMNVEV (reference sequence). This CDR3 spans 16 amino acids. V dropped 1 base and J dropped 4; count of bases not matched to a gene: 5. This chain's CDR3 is CASSLLPSGTYNEQFF. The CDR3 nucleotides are TGTGCCAGCAGTTTATTGCCTAGCGGGACGTACAATGAGCAGTTCTTC.